Below, 20 T cell receptor beta chains from the same sample are listed, as sequenced in a study of T cells in Graves' hyperthyroidism and ophthalmopathy (dated by TCRdb to between 2019 and 2020). The protocol used for the library was multiplex PCR. The sequencing machine was an Illumina HiSeq 2000. The TCR beta CDR3 regions were amplified from the RNA transcripts. A first-round RT-PCR of the TCR CDR3 used the HTBI primer set with the Qiagen OneStep RT-PCR kit. The raw public reads went through TCRdb reprocessing: fastp at Q25, MiXCR clone calling, in-frame beta chains kept. Duplicate CDR3 protein sequences are folded into a single record with the most common DNA and genes. In all, the sample holds 450,000 to 600,000 distinct CDR3 sequences, and 14% of those were seen once. The ten largest make up approximately 15% of the sample. The sequenced sample consisted of blood. All receptors come from a woman between 40 and 55 years old with Graves' hyperthyroidism.

This clonotype was seen only a few times. The chain is built from TRBV19 and TRBJ1-5; a weak D match, TRBD1 (5 bases). The V gene lost 7 bases and the J gene lost 3 bases, with 16 bases spanning the gap. Germline V gene data show CDR1 as LNHDA and CDR2 as SQIVND (reference sequence). The CDR3 sequence is 15 residues long. DNA for the CDR3: TGTGCCAGTACCTCTAGTGGAGGGGTCAATCAGCCCCAGCATTTT. Its translation: CASTSSGGVNQPQHF.

The V gene is TRBV14, the J gene TRBJ2-4; D is unclear. This CDR3 has 14 residues. The germline CDR1 and CDR2 sequences are SGHDN and FVKESK. Trimming shortened V by 2 bases and J by 7 bases, and 12 bases separated the two germline ends. The CDR3 protein is CASSQPRSVNIQYF. The CDR3 DNA follows: TGTGCCAGCAGCCAACCGCGATCGGTCAACATTCAGTACTTC.

The rearrangement joins TRBV3-1 to TRBJ2-2; D not certain. Germline V gene lookup returns CDR1 LGHDT and CDR2 YNNKEL (reference sequence). Deletions cut 0 bases from V and 5 bases from J, with 7 bases between. The CDR3 spans 14 residues. The CDR3, as DNA: TGTGCCAGCAGCCAAGACACAACTACCGGGGAGCTGTTTTTT. Protein sequence: CASSQDTTTGELFF.

This clonotype occurred many times. The chain joins TRBV6-5 to TRBJ2-5, with 7 bases aligning to TRBD1. Germline CDR1 reads MNHEY; CDR2 reads SVGAGI. This CDR3 spans 15 amino acids. V trimming: 0 bases; J trimming: 1 base; junction bases outside the gene matches: 2. CDR3 DNA: TGTGCCAGCAGTTACTCAGGGGGCGGCCAAGAGACCCAGTACTTC. Residues: CASSYSGGGQETQYF.

This clonotype showed up many times. This chain links TRBV28 with TRBJ1-1; 12 bases are a match to TRBD1. This CDR3 is 17 amino acids long. Losses at the gene ends were 5 bases for V and 4 bases for J; bases not matched to a gene: 11. Germline CDR1 is MDHEN and CDR2 is SYDVKM. The CDR3: CASSQLGTGGLGTEAFF. CDR3 nucleotide sequence: TGTGCCAGCAGTCAACTAGGGACAGGGGGCTTGGGCACTGAAGCTTTCTTT.

This clonotype was seen many times. V usage is TRBV6-6 and J usage is TRBJ1-2; D perhaps matches TRBD1 (6 bases). The CDR3 is 13 amino acids. The germline V and J ends were trimmed by 0 bases and 8 bases, with 10 bases remaining between them. Germline assignment: CDR1 MNHNY and CDR2 SVGAGI (reference sequence). This CDR3 reads CASSYSTDRGYTF. The DNA for the CDR3 is TGTGCCAGCAGTTACTCGACAGACAGGGGCTACACCTTC.

This clonotype came up a few times. The rearrangement uses TRBV14 and TRBJ2-3, with D perhaps given as TRBD1 or TRBD2 (5 bases each). Germline V gene data show CDR1 as SGHDN and CDR2 as FVKESK. V lost 9 bases to trimming and J lost 2 bases, with 18 bases between them. The CDR3 has 15 amino acids. DNA for the CDR3: TGTGCCAGTAAGCCTCGGGACGGGAACACAGATACGCAGTATTTT. Protein sequence: CASKPRDGNTDTQYF.

At least ten counts were recorded for this clonotype. The chain has TRBV2 and TRBJ1-5; unclear D gene. V lost 0 bases, J lost 3 bases, and 6 bases lay in between. The CDR3 has 14 residues. Germline V gene lookup returns CDR1 SNHLY and CDR2 FYNNEI. In nucleotides, the CDR3 is TGTGCCAGCAGTGAAGCGATCACCAATCAGCCCCAGCATTTT. The encoded protein is CASSEAITNQPQHF.

This clonotype was seen many times. The V gene is TRBV18, the J gene TRBJ1-2; D is uncertain. From germline, CDR1 is KGHSH and CDR2 LQKENI. The CDR3 runs 12 residues. The ends were cut back, 6 bases at V and 3 bases at J, with 8 bases in the middle. The CDR3 loop is CASSEGHYGYTF. The DNA of the CDR3 is TGTGCCAGCTCGGAAGGGCACTATGGCTACACCTTC.

This chain connects TRBV20-1 to TRBJ2-3; TRBD2 matches at 14 bases. Losses at the gene ends were 0 bases for V and 4 bases for J; bases not matched to a gene: 9. The CDR3 is 18 amino acids. Germline V CDR1 and CDR2: DFQATT, SNEGSKA (reference sequence). The CDR3, as DNA: TGCAGTGCTAGAGATCCGACTAGCGGGAGGGGGCAGGCAGATACGCAGTATTTT. Its protein is CSARDPTSGRGQADTQYF.

The chain joins TRBV7-3 to TRBJ2-1, with TRBD2 matching over 10 bases. Germline lookup yields CDR1 SGHTA and CDR2 FQGTGA. The CDR3 is made up of 13 amino acids. The J segment lost 3 bases and the V segment lost 8 bases, leaving 1 base of the junction unmatched. The CDR3 DNA reads as TGTGCCAGCGGGACTAGCGTCTACAATGAGCAGTTCTTC. Protein product: CASGTSVYNEQFF.

This clonotype was counted at least ten times. This sequence joins TRBV5-5 and TRBJ1-5; 8 bases line up with TRBD1. The J segment lost 3 bases and the V segment lost 4 bases, leaving 3 bases of the junction unmatched. Germline V gene data show CDR1 as SGHKS and CDR2 as YYEKEE (reference sequence). This CDR3 has 14 residues. Here the CDR3 reads CASSQGQDNQPQHF. CDR3 bases: TGTGCCAGCAGCCAGGGACAGGACAATCAGCCCCAGCATTTT.

Many counts were recorded for this clonotype. The chain employs TRBV5-1 and TRBJ2-1; 9 bases line up with TRBD1. This CDR3 spans 17 amino acids. Germline lookup yields CDR1 SGHRS and CDR2 YFSETQ. J gave up 6 bases and V 2 bases, and 12 bases lay outside the gene matches. The CDR3 here is CASSLLTGTGRRNEQFF. The CDR3, as DNA: TGCGCCAGCAGCTTATTAACCGGGACAGGGAGGCGCAATGAGCAGTTCTTC.

This chain links TRBV20-1 with TRBJ2-7; the match to TRBD2 covers 10 bases. J was trimmed by 3 bases and V by 3 bases; bases with no gene match: 11. The V gene's germline CDR1 is DFQATT and CDR2 SNEGSKA (reference sequence). The CDR3 has 16 residues. Written as DNA, the CDR3 is TGCAGTGCTAGCCTTTCTAGCGGGAGCTCGGGCTACGAGCAGTACTTC. Protein sequence: CSASLSSGSSGYEQYF.

This clonotype showed up many times. This chain links TRBV18 with TRBJ2-3; unclear D gene. This CDR3 region has 14 residues. Germline lookup yields CDR1 KGHSH and CDR2 LQKENI. Trimming pared 5 bases from V and 1 base from J, leaving 10 bases between. In DNA form, the CDR3 reads TGTGCCAGCTCAGGCCAGCCACGCACAGATACGCAGTATTTT. This gives the protein CASSGQPRTDTQYF.

This clonotype was seen ten or more times. The chain couples TRBV30 to TRBJ2-1; 9 bases are a match to TRBD2. CDR1 and CDR2 (germline): GTSNPN, SVGIG (reference sequence). The CDR3 covers 14 residues. V gave up 4 bases and J gave up 9 bases; unmatched junction bases: 10. The DNA of the CDR3 is TGTGCCTGGATTTGGGCGGGAGGGGGAGGTGAGCAGTTCTTC. Translating it yields CAWIWAGGGGEQFF.

The table lists this clonotype with a few counts. This rearrangement joins TRBV6-1 to TRBJ2-1; D is tentatively TRBD1 or TRBD2 (5 bases each). Trimming took 7 bases from V and 0 from J, leaving 13 bases between them. The CDR3 is 15 residues long. Germline CDR1 and CDR2: MNHNS and SASEGT. CDR3 DNA: TGTGCCAGCATTATTACCGGGGCCTCCTACAATGAGCAGTTCTTC. It yields the protein CASIITGASYNEQFF.

This clonotype showed up many times. V is TRBV28 and J is TRBJ1-5, with D perhaps TRBD1 (6 bases). CDR3 size: 15 residues. V was pared by 1 base and J by 6 bases, with 13 bases between. Germline V CDR1 and CDR2: MDHEN, SYDVKM. CDR3 sequence reads: CASSLSGGAGQPQHF. CDR3 DNA: TGTGCCAGCAGTTTATCTGGGGGCGCGGGTCAGCCCCAGCATTTT.

The J gene is TRBJ2-6, the V gene TRBV20-1; 8 bases map to TRBD1. After removal of 2 bases from V and 4 bases from J, the junction contained 13 bases not matched to a gene. The CDR3 runs to 18 residues. The V gene's germline CDR1 is DFQATT and CDR2 SNEGSKA (reference sequence). The CDR3, as DNA: TGCAGTGCTAGATACTTCGGACAGGGAGAGGGAGGGGCCAACGTCCTGACTTTC. Amino acids: CSARYFGQGEGGANVLTF.

As for this clonotype: Because it lacks the conserved phenylalanine or tryptophan at the end, this CDR3 is likely a read error. This chain uses TRBV3-1 with TRBJ2-7, with 7 nucleotides matching TRBD1. The germline V gene encodes CDR1 LGHDT and CDR2 YNNKEL (reference sequence). The V segment lost 1 base and the J segment 2 bases; nucleotides outside the gene matches: 8. This CDR3 comprises 16 residues. The CDR3 sequence: CASSQGDWQGAYEQYS. In DNA, the CDR3 is TGTGCCAGCAGCCAAGGAGATTGGCAGGGGGCCTACGAGCAGTACTCC.